These T cell receptor beta chains were read from a single sample in a study of T cell changes during pregnancy in multiple sclerosis. Clones were sequenced by immunoSEQ multiplex PCR, and TCRdb holds only the in-frame ones, with some missing. This sample has under 130,000 clones; 80% to 95% occur once, and the top ten carry about 3%. Sequences were derived from peripheral blood, sampled after pregnancy. The receptors were gathered from a female donor with multiple sclerosis, enrolled in a pregnancy study. CDR3s leave out the opening cysteine and the closing phenylalanine or tryptophan.

V gene: TRBV5-5
CDR3 protein: ASTTGGNRYEQY

V gene: TRBV10-3
CDR3 protein: AIRGDSENEKLF

V gene: TRBV19
CDR3 protein: ASSMVNLDYGYT

V gene: TRBV10-1
CDR3 protein: ASSDEGGDEQF

V gene: TRBV19
CDR3 protein: ASSIGGDRGPNQPQH

V gene: TRBV19
CDR3 protein: ASSIAGTGGRETQY

V gene: TRBV27
CDR3 protein: ASSGGWPGNTGELF

V gene: TRBV6-5
CDR3 protein: ASRPRGTDTQY

V gene: TRBV5-6
CDR3 protein: ASSDWVAQY

V gene: TRBV5-6
CDR3 protein: ASSPKLAGGPHEQF

V gene: TRBV5-1
CDR3 protein: DQSGFRYEQY

V gene: TRBV7-7
CDR3 protein: ASSLEAGLYNEQF

V gene: TRBV7-7
CDR3 protein: ASSVSLDTEAF

V gene: TRBV29-1
CDR3 protein: SVRDLSSYEQY

V gene: TRBV7-8
CDR3 protein: ASSHGLAGGENEQF

V gene: TRBV29-1
CDR3 protein: SVAKDRSYGYT

V gene: TRBV2
CDR3 protein: ASKRDSSYEQY

V gene: TRBV9
CDR3 protein: ASSVGTGGSYEQY

V gene: TRBV30
CDR3 protein: AWSVSSGGLNTEAF

V gene: TRBV4-1
CDR3 protein: ASSHNRGPDQPQH

V gene: TRBV5-1
CDR3 protein: ASRGTAPSEQY

V gene: TRBV5-4
CDR3 protein: ASSLDAGMNTEAF

V gene: TRBV6-5
CDR3 protein: ASTPSGHYGYT

V gene: TRBV19
CDR3 protein: ASTSKGGRTETQY

V gene: TRBV27
CDR3 protein: ASSLGTTYNSPLH

V gene: TRBV6-1
CDR3 protein: ASSPSGGAQTQY

V gene: TRBV28
CDR3 protein: ASGTPDTGELF

V gene: TRBV2
CDR3 protein: AILGGTEAF

V gene: TRBV13
CDR3 protein: ASRSTGVDSPLH

V gene: TRBV5-1
CDR3 protein: ASAQPPANVLT

V gene: TRBV7-3
CDR3 protein: ASSLRPGNNSPLH

V gene: TRBV5-1
CDR3 protein: ASSLEGGRGTDTQY

V gene: TRBV7-2
CDR3 protein: ASSQQTRSYEQY

V gene: TRBV9
CDR3 protein: ASSAAQGINYGYT

V gene: TRBV6-6
CDR3 protein: ASSILRDTGELF

V gene: TRBV4-1
CDR3 protein: ASSLGGGLQYTEAF

V gene: TRBV4-1
CDR3 protein: ASSQESNSLNEKLF

V gene: TRBV7-9
CDR3 protein: ASSLSGGNQPQH

V gene: TRBV25-1
CDR3 protein: ASSLQGGTEAF

V gene: TRBV5-1
CDR3 protein: ASSLGQGTSGQETQY

V gene: TRBV9
CDR3 protein: ASSPPGSANYGYT

V gene: TRBV7-2
CDR3 protein: ASSPIGATTDTQY

V gene: TRBV7-2
CDR3 protein: ASSLGQGAGLHA

V gene: TRBV6-6
CDR3 protein: ASSLWSEDTGELF

V gene: TRBV29-1
CDR3 protein: SVKKGGRGNEKLF

V gene: TRBV30
CDR3 protein: AWRARGGLSYEQY

V gene: TRBV19
CDR3 protein: ASSLTPGETQY

V gene: TRBV19
CDR3 protein: ATTSEY

V gene: TRBV11-2
CDR3 protein: ASSLSPRGARSLNYGYT

V gene: TRBV9
CDR3 protein: ASSASLGQDEKLF

V gene: TRBV2
CDR3 protein: ASSSGYEQF

V gene: TRBV7-2
CDR3 protein: ASSLTPVAPSLTDTQY

V gene: TRBV5-1
CDR3 protein: ASSLTDRDSGELF

V gene: TRBV5-4
CDR3 protein: ASSHRGSYEQY

V gene: TRBV11-2
CDR3 protein: ASSLSYRGGEQY

V gene: TRBV27
CDR3 protein: ASTLDARGNYGYT

V gene: TRBV7-2
CDR3 protein: ASSSSVNEQF

V gene: TRBV13
CDR3 protein: ASSLWRTEAF

V gene: TRBV18
CDR3 protein: ASSPRQGWNSPLH

V gene: TRBV2
CDR3 protein: ASSPELGNEQF